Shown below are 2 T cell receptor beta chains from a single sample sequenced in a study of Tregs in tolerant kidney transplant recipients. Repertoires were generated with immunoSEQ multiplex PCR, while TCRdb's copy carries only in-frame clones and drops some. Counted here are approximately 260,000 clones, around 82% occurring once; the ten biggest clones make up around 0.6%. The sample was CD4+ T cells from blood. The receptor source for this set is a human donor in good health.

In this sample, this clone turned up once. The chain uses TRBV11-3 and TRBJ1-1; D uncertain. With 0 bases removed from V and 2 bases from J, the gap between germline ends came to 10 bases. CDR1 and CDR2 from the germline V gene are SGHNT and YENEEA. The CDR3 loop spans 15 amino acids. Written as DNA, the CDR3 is TGTGCCAGCAGCTTAGATCCAGATCCTAACACTGAAGCTTTCTTT. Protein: CASSLDPDPNTEAFF.

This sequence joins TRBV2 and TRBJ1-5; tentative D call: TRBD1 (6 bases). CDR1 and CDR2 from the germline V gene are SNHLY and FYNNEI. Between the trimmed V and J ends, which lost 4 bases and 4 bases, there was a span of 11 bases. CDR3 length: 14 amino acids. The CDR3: CASSGDTSNQPQHF. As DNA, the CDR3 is TGTGCCAGCAGTGGGGACACCTCAAATCAGCCCCAGCATTTT.